A selection of T cell receptor beta chains follows, all from one sample in a study of cytomegalovirus exposure and HLA in healthy donors. Clones were read by immunoSEQ multiplex PCR, and TCRdb kept only the in-frame ones, dropping some. Of 170,000 or so clones in the sample, roughly 80% were seen once. The sequenced sample consisted of PBMCs. The receptors come from a woman between 45 and 65 years old in good health and CMV-seropositive. Each CDR3 is given with its conserved first and last residue. The D gene is left open where the match is weak. Some rows mark clone size as missing; the rest say once, few, many or name a class of expanded clone.

v_call,j_call,d_call,clone_size,cdr3_aa,cdr3_nt
TRBV4-1,TRBJ1-3,TRBD1,NA,CASSQARKGAGNTIYF,TGCGCCAGCAGCCAAGCTCGGAAGGGGGCCGGAAACACCATATATTTT
TRBV5-4,TRBJ2-5,NA,NA,CASSSLVQQRETQYF,TGTGCCAGCAGCTCCCTGGTACAGCAGCGGGAGACCCAGTACTTC
TRBV18,TRBJ1-2,NA,NA,CASSPPSRGMAYGYTF,TGTGCCAGCTCACCACCGAGCAGGGGCATGGCGTATGGCTACACCTTC
TRBV7-8,TRBJ1-3,NA,NA,CASSLRDNSGNTIYF,TGTGCCAGCAGCTTACGGGACAACTCTGGAAACACCATATATTTT
TRBV6-5,TRBJ1-4,NA,NA,CASRERVATNEKLFF,TGTGCCAGCAGAGAAAGAGTTGCAACTAATGAAAAACTGTTTTTT
TRBV25-1,TRBJ1-6,TRBD1,once,CASSEWDSNNSPLHF,TGTGCCAGCAGTGAATGGGACAGCAACAATTCACCCCTCCACTTT
TRBV6-5,TRBJ1-2,TRBD1,NA,CASSGQGYGYTF,TGTGCCAGCAGCGGACAGGGGTATGGCTACACCTTC
TRBV4-1,TRBJ1-6,NA,NA,CASSQEGRQTSSYNSPLHF,TGCGCCAGCAGCCAAGAAGGGAGGCAGACCAGCTCCTATAATTCACCCCTCCACTTT
TRBV10-3,TRBJ1-6,NA,few,CATNQFPRVGNSPLHF,TGTGCCACCAACCAATTTCCCAGGGTTGGGAATTCACCCCTCCACTTT
TRBV6-5,TRBJ2-5,NA,NA,CASSYGGGLQETQYF,TGTGCCAGCAGTTACGGCGGGGGCCTTCAAGAGACCCAGTACTTC